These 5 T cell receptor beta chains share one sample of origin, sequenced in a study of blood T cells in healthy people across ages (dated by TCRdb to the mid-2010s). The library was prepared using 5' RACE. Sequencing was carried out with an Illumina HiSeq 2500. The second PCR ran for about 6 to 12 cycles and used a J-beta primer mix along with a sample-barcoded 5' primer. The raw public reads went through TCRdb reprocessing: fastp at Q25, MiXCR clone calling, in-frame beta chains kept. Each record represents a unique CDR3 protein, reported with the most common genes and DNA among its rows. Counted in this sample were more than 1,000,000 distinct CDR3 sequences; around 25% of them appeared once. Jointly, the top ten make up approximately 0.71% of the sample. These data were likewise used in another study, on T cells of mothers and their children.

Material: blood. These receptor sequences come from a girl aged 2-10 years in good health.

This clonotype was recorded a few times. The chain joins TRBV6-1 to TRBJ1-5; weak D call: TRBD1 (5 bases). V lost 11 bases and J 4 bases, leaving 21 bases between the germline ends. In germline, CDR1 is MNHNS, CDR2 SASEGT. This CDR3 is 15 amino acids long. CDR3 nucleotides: TGTGCCTCCTTAGCCGACGGGACTCCAAATCAGCCCCAGCATTTT. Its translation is CASLADGTPNQPQHF.

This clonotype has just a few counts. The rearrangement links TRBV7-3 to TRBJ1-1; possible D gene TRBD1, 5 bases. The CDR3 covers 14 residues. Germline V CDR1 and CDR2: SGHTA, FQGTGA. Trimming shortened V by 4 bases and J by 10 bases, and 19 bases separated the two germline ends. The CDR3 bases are TGTGCCAGCAGCTCCCCCCCGGGACCCCCAGGAGCTTTCTTT. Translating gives CASSSPPGPPGAFF.

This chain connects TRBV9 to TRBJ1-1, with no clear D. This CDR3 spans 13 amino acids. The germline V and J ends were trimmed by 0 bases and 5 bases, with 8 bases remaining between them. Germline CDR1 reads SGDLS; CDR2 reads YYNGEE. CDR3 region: CASSVGIGTEAFF. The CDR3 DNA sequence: TGTGCCAGCAGCGTAGGGATCGGAACTGAAGCTTTCTTT.

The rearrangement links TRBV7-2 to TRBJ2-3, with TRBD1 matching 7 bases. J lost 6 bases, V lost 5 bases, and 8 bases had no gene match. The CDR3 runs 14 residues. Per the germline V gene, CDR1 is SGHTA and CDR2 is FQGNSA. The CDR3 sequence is CASSRGQDGDTQYF. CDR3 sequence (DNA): TGTGCCAGCAGCCGAGGACAGGATGGGGATACGCAGTATTTT. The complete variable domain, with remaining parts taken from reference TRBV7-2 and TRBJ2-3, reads GAGVSQSPSNKVTEKGKDVELRCDPISGHTALYWYRQSLGQGLEFLIYFQGNSAPDKSGLPSDRFSAERTGGSVSTLTIQRTQQEDSAVYLCASSRGQDGDTQYFGPGTRLTVL.

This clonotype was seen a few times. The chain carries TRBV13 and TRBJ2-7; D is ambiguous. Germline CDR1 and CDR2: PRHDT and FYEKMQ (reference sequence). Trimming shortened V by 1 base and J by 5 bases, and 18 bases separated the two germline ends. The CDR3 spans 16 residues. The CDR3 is CASSLEVGQSRNEQYF. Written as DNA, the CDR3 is TGTGCCAGCAGCTTAGAGGTGGGCCAAAGCAGGAACGAGCAGTACTTC.